This TCR beta chain was recovered during a study of cytomegalovirus exposure and HLA in healthy donors. Study-level information: One earlier analysis, a look at some 180 million T cells, found roughly 120 million unique TCR beta sequences.

As to this clone: The target antigen is unknown.

This CDR3 is built from 11 residues. Trimming shortened V by 3 bases and J by 14 bases, and 9 bases separated the two germline ends. Germline loops: CDR1 SGDLS, CDR2 YYNGEE. Use of 60 Vbeta and 13 Jbeta primers characterized the PCR. Assay used: immunoSEQ multiplex PCR; TCRdb lists only in-frame clones, some missing. The sample lists about 190,000 clones, about 85% occurring once. Overall study findings and caveats: Cytomegalovirus-associated status was assigned to approximately 160 TCR beta chains. An analysis done earlier found most TCR beta V segments productive about 87% or about 30% of the time. Donor immune exposure was known only as CMV serostatus.

This chain links TRBV9 with TRBJ1-6, with D possibly TRBD1 on 5 matching bases. The source is a man in his forties or fifties in good health and CMV-seronegative. The sequenced sample consisted of PBMCs. CDR3 coding DNA: TGTGCCAGCAGCGGGGAAGGGGCCCTCCACTTT. This codes for CASSGEGALHF.